This T cell receptor beta chain comes out of a study of Graves' ophthalmopathy and Graves' hyperthyroidism. The study, taken as a whole, reports: Blood contained most expanded thyroid clonotypes exceeding 0.001 frequency.

This clonotype was found many times. Its antigen is unidentified. Ages of hyperthyroidism patients ran from 18 to 65, and their diagnoses were new, under 2 months' duration. Orbital computed tomography, together with clinical symptoms, serum thyroxine, TRAb and thyroid ultrasound, was used for diagnosis. The TCR beta CDR3 regions underwent amplification from RNA transcripts. First-round RT-PCR employed HTBI primers, with a second-round multiplex PCR after it. One entry per CDR3 protein results from TCRdb running MiXCR on the multiplex PCR reads. The table records 400,000 or so distinct CDR3 sequences, 15% to 20% of them present only once. This receptor was obtained from an adult woman with stable Graves' hyperthyroidism. Input material: peripheral blood.

CDR3 protein: CASTRDRGRVIAFF. CDR3 coding DNA: TGTGCCAGCACCCGGGACAGGGGGCGTGTGATAGCTTTCTTT. The gene calls are TRBV2 and TRBJ1-1, with 12 bases lining up with TRBD1. Germline V lookup: CDR1 SNHLY, CDR2 FYNNEI. CDR3 size: 14 residues. Trimming removed 7 bases from V and 10 bases from J; junction bases left unmatched: 10.